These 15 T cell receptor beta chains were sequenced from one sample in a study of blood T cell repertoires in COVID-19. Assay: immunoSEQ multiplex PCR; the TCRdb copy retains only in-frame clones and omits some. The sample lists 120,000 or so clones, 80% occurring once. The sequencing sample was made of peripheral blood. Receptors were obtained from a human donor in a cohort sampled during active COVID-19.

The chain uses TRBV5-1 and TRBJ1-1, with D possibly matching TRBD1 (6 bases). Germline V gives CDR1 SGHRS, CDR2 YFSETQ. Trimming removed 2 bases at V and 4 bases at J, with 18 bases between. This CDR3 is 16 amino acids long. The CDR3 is CASSLGHTRGTTEAFF. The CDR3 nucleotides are TGCGCCAGCAGCTTAGGGCACACAAGGGGGACCACTGAAGCTTTCTTT. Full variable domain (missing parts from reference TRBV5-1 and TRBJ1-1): KAGVTQTPRYLIKTRGQQVTLSCSPISGHRSVSWYQQTPGQGLQFLFEYFSETQRNKGNFPGRFSGRQFSNSRSEMNVSTLELGDSALYLCASSLGHTRGTTEAFFGQGTRLTVV.

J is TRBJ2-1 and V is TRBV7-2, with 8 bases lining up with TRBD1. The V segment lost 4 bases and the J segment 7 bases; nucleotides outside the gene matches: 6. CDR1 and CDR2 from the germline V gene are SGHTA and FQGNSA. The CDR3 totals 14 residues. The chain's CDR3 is CASSSGQGGNEQFF. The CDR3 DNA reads TGTGCCAGCAGCTCAGGACAGGGTGGGAATGAGCAGTTCTTC.

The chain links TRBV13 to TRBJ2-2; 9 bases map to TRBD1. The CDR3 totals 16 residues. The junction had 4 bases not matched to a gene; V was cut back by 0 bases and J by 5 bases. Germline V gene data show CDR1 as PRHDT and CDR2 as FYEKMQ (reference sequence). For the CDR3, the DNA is TGTGCCAGCAGCTTAGGGGGACAGGGACGAACCGGGGAGCTGTTTTTT. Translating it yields CASSLGGQGRTGELFF.

CDR3 DNA: TGTGCCAGCAGCCCTCACATGTCTCAGGGTACTGAAGCTTTCTTT. Translating it yields CASSPHMSQGTEAFF. V usage is TRBV7-8 and J usage is TRBJ1-1; possible D gene TRBD1, 5 bases. In germline, CDR1 is SGHVS, CDR2 FQNEAQ. This CDR3 has 15 amino acids. V lost 5 bases, J lost 5 bases, and 18 bases lay in between.

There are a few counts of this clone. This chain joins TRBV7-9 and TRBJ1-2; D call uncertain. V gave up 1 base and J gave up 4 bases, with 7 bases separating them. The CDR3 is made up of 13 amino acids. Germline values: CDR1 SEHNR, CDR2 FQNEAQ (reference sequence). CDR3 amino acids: CASSLVQIYGYTF. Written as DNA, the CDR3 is TGTGCCAGCAGCTTAGTACAGATCTATGGCTACACCTTC. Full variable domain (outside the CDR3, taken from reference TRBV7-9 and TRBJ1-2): DTGVSQNPRHKITKRGQNVTFRCDPISEHNRLYWYRQTLGQGPEFLTYFQNEAQLEKSRLLSDRFSAERPKGSFSTLEIQRTEQGDSAMYLCASSLVQIYGYTFGSGTRLTVV.

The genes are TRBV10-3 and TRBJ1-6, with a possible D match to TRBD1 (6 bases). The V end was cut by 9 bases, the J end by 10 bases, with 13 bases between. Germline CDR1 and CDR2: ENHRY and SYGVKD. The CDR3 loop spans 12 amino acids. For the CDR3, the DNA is TGTGCCATTTCCAGGGGTCCATCACCCCTCCACTTT. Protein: CAISRGPSPLHF.

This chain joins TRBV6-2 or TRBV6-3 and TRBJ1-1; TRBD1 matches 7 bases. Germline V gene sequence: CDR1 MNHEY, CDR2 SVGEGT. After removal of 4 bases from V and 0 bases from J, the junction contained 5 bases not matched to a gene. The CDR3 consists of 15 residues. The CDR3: CASSSYRGMNTEAFF. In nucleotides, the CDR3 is TGTGCCAGCAGTTCGTACAGGGGAATGAACACTGAAGCTTTCTTT.

The CDR3: CASSSGTVNTEAFF. CDR3 sequence (DNA): TGTGCCAGCAGCTCCGGGACAGTGAACACTGAAGCTTTCTTT. This chain uses TRBV7-3 with TRBJ1-1, with 7 positions matching TRBD1. Germline loops: CDR1 SGHTA, CDR2 FQGTGA. Trimming removed 4 bases from V and 0 bases from J; junction bases left unmatched: 2. This CDR3 has 14 amino acids.

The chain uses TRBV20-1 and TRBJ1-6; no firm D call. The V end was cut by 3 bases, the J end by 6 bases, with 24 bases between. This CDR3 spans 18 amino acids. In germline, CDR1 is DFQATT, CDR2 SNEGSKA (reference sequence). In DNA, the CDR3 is TGCAGTGCTAGTCCCGGAAGCGCCCGGGGAATCGCTAATTCACCCCTCCACTTT. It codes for CSASPGSARGIANSPLHF.

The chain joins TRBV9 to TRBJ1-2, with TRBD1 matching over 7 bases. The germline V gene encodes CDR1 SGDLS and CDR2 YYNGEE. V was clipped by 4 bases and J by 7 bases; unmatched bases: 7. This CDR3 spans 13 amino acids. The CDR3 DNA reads TGTGCCAGCAGCTTAGGACAGGATAGTGGCTACACCTTC. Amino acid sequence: CASSLGQDSGYTF.

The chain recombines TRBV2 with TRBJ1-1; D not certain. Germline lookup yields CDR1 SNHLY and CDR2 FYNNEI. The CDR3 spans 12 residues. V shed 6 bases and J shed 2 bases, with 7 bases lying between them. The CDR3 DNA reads TGTGCCAGCAGAACAGCTAACACTGAAGCTTTCTTT. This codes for CASRTANTEAFF.

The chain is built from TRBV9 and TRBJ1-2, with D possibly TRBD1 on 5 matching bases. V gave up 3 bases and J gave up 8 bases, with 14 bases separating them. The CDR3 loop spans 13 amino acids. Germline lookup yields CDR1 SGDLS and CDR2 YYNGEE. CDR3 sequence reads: CASSDKGFRGYTF. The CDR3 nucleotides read TGTGCCAGCAGCGATAAGGGGTTTCGGGGCTACACCTTC.

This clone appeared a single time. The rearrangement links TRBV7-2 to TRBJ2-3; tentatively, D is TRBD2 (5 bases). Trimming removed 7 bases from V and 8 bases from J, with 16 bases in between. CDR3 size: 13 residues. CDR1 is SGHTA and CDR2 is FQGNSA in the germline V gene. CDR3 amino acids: CASTQSGAGTQYF. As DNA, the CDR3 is TGTGCCAGCACCCAGTCAGGTGCGGGTACGCAGTATTTT.

CDR3 residues: CSAREQLHPFF. The CDR3 DNA follows: TGCAGTGCTAGAGAACAGTTACACCCGTTCTTC. The rearrangement joins TRBV20-1 to TRBJ2-1; D not resolved. The CDR3 totals 11 residues. Trimming took off 0 bases at V and 15 bases at J, with 12 bases between the two ends. CDR1 is DFQATT and CDR2 is SNEGSKA in the germline V gene (reference sequence).

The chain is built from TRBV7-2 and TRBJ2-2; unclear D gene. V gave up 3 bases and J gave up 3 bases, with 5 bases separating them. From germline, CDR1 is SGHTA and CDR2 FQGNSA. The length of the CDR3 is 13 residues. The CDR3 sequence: CASSFLYTGELFF. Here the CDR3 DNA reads TGTGCCAGCAGCTTTTTATACACCGGGGAGCTGTTTTTT.